A single sample gave rise to the 13 T cell receptor beta chains below, sequenced in a study of T cell changes during pregnancy in multiple sclerosis. TCRdb's copy holds only in-frame clones and misses some; the assay was immunoSEQ multiplex PCR. The data hold 40,000 or so clones, with about 91% observed a single time. The material was CD8+ T cells from peripheral blood mononuclear cells, obtained before pregnancy. The receptors derive from a female donor with multiple sclerosis, enrolled in a pregnancy study.

The CDR3 DNA sequence: TGTGCCAGCGCCGACGGGGGGGCTGGTCAGCCCCAGCATTTT. Translated, it gives CASADGGAGQPQHF. The chain employs TRBV27 and TRBJ1-5; tentative D call: TRBD1 (6 bases). Between the trimmed V and J ends, which lost 8 bases and 6 bases, there was a span of 17 bases. This CDR3 region has 14 residues. The germline gives CDR1 MNHEY, CDR2 SMNVEV (reference sequence).

CDR3 sequence (DNA): TGTGCCAGCAGGCCCCGGACAGGGAGGGGCGAGCAGTACTTC. It codes for CASRPRTGRGEQYF. The J gene is TRBJ2-7, the V gene TRBV27, with D tentatively TRBD1 (8 bases). Per germline, CDR1 MNHEY and CDR2 SMNVEV (reference sequence). V lost 6 bases and J 6 bases, leaving 18 bases between the germline ends. The CDR3 has 14 amino acids.

The chain is built from TRBV9 and TRBJ1-1; weak D call: TRBD1 (5 bases). CDR1 and CDR2 from the germline V gene are SGDLS and YYNGEE. Trimming shortened V by 5 bases and J by 3 bases, and 11 bases separated the two germline ends. CDR3 length equals 13 residues. CDR3 nucleotides: TGTGCCAGCAGTGAAGACAGTTACACTGAAGCTTTCTTT. Residues: CASSEDSYTEAFF.

This chain connects TRBV5-1 to TRBJ2-6; 9 nucleotides line up with TRBD1. V lost 3 bases to trimming and J lost 0 bases; unmatched junction nucleotides: 1. This CDR3 is 16 amino acids long. Germline V gene data show CDR1 as SGHRS and CDR2 as YFSETQ. The CDR3 loop is CASSSGQGSGANVLTF. Written as DNA, the CDR3 is TGCGCCAGCAGCTCGGGACAGGGCTCTGGGGCCAACGTCCTGACTTTC.

The rearrangement links TRBV28 to TRBJ2-7; TRBD2 is a possible D gene (5 bases). V lost 3 bases, J lost 7 bases, and 19 bases lay in between. CDR3 length: 15 residues. Germline-derived CDR1 and CDR2 are MDHEN and SYDVKM. The CDR3 loop reads CASSFSDSRLEEQYF. CDR3 in DNA: TGTGCCAGCAGTTTTTCGGACTCAAGACTGGAGGAGCAGTACTTC.

V usage is TRBV11-1 and J usage is TRBJ2-1, with TRBD2 matching 16 bases. V was pared by 1 base and J by 2 bases, with 2 bases of the junction left unmatched. This CDR3 has 18 residues. Germline loops: CDR1 SGHAT, CDR2 FQDESV (reference sequence). This chain's CDR3 is CASSLGGLAGGPYNEQFF. The CDR3 nucleotides are TGTGCCAGCAGCTTAGGGGGACTAGCGGGAGGGCCCTACAATGAGCAGTTCTTC. Filled out from reference TRBV11-1 and TRBJ2-1, the complete variable domain reads EAEVAQSPRYKITEKSQAVAFWCDPISGHATLYWYRQILGQGPELLVQFQDESVVDDSQLPKDRFSAERLKGVDSTLKIQPAELGDSAMYLCASSLGGLAGGPYNEQFFGPGTRLTVL.

This chain links TRBV28 with TRBJ2-7, with D possibly matching TRBD2 (5 bases). The germline CDR1 and CDR2 sequences are MDHEN and SYDVKM. Between the trimmed V and J ends, which lost 3 bases and 5 bases, there was a span of 17 bases. The CDR3 length is 15 residues. The CDR3 DNA follows: TGTGCCAGCAGTTTGGGCCCCCGGGATGGCCACGAGCAGTACTTC. Its translation is CASSLGPRDGHEQYF.

This sequence joins TRBV27 and TRBJ2-7; D is perhaps TRBD1 (5 bases). Germline V gene lookup returns CDR1 MNHEY and CDR2 SMNVEV (reference sequence). This CDR3 has 13 residues. V was pared by 3 bases and J by 6 bases, with 12 bases between. CDR3 DNA: TGTGCCAGCAGTTTGGGCAGGGTGGGCGAGCAGTACTTC. Protein sequence: CASSLGRVGEQYF.

Here the CDR3 DNA reads TGTGCCAGCAGTCGGCGGGAGGCCTTAGAGACCCAGTACTTC. Its protein product is CASSRREALETQYF. The rearrangement links TRBV6-6 to TRBJ2-5, with 8 bases fitting TRBD2. CDR3 length: 14 amino acids. V lost 5 bases to trimming and J lost 4 bases; unmatched junction nucleotides: 6. CDR1 and CDR2 from the germline V gene are MNHNY and SVGAGI (reference sequence).

The chain is built from TRBV7-2 and TRBJ2-7; the match to TRBD2 covers 8 bases. This CDR3 has 16 amino acids. CDR1 is SGHTA, CDR2 FQGNSA, per germline. V lost 2 bases, J lost 2 bases, and 8 bases stayed unmatched. The CDR3 reads CASSLPISGDTYEQYF. The CDR3 nucleotides are TGTGCCAGCAGCTTACCTATTAGCGGGGACACCTACGAGCAGTACTTC.

The V call is TRBV9, the J call TRBJ2-3; 8 positions match TRBD2. V shed 0 bases, J shed 5 bases, and the junction held 5 bases outside the gene matches. This CDR3 has 15 amino acids. The V gene's germline CDR1 is SGDLS and CDR2 YYNGEE. CDR3 loop: CASSVEGLAGDTQYF. CDR3 bases: TGTGCCAGCAGCGTAGAAGGCCTAGCGGGAGATACGCAGTATTTT.

The chain employs TRBV7-8 and TRBJ2-1; 9 bases agree with TRBD1. The CDR3 is 13 amino acids. J was trimmed by 6 bases and V by 11 bases; bases with no gene match: 8. The germline V gene has CDR1 SGHVS and CDR2 FQNEAQ. CDR3 nucleotides: TGTGCCGGAGAGGGACAGGGCAGCAATGAGCAGTTCTTC. This translates into CAGEGQGSNEQFF.

The CDR3 DNA reads TGTGCCAGCACCCCCGAACTTAGCCTCAGGGGACGCCTTAACGAGCAGTACTTC. Translated, it gives CASTPELSLRGRLNEQYF. The chain has TRBV11-1 and TRBJ2-7, with a weak D call TRBD1 (6 bases). The germline V gene has CDR1 SGHAT and CDR2 FQDESV (reference sequence). The germline V and J ends were trimmed by 7 bases and 5 bases, with 30 bases remaining between them. The CDR3 totals 18 residues.